These T cell receptor beta chains were read from a single sample in a study of blood T cell repertoires in COVID-19. Some clones are missing from TCRdb's copy, which holds only in-frame ones; the method was immunoSEQ multiplex PCR. The data contain 100,000 to 150,000 clones, 87% of them singletons. The sample taken for sequencing was peripheral blood. The receptors originated from an older woman with acute or convalescent COVID-19. Each CDR3 is given with its conserved first and last residue. The D gene is left open where the match is weak. Some rows mark clone size as missing; the rest say once, few, many or name a class of expanded clone.

j_gene,abundance,v_gene,d_gene,CDR3aa,CDR3nt
TRBJ1-1,NA,TRBV5-1,NA,CASSLAFRGRGKTEAFF,TGCGCCAGCAGCTTGGCTTTCCGGGGCCGGGGGAAAACTGAAGCTTTCTTT
TRBJ1-1,once,TRBV14,TRBD1,CASSQVRARDRAGEAFF,TGTGCCAGCAGCCAAGTAAGGGCCCGGGACAGGGCTGGTGAAGCTTTCTTT
TRBJ2-7,NA,TRBV4-2,NA,CASMGMIGGVGEQYF,TGTGCCAGCATGGGAATGATAGGGGGAGTAGGAGAGCAGTACTTC
TRBJ2-7,few,TRBV5-5,NA,CASSPETYEQYF,TGTGCCAGCAGCCCCGAGACCTACGAGCAGTACTTC
TRBJ1-1,NA,TRBV5-4,TRBD1,CASSSRTGSDTEAFF,TGTGCCAGCAGCAGCAGGACAGGATCTGACACTGAAGCTTTCTTT
TRBJ1-1,NA,TRBV5-4,TRBD1,CASSLVDRATEAFF,TGTGCCAGCAGCTTGGTGGACAGGGCCACTGAAGCTTTCTTT
TRBJ1-2,few,TRBV2,TRBD1,CASKRTGTNYGYTF,TGTGCCAGCAAGAGGACAGGGACCAACTATGGCTACACCTTC
TRBJ2-2,NA,TRBV6-5,NA,CASRPYRNTGELFF,TGTGCCAGCAGACCGTACAGGAACACCGGGGAGCTGTTTTTT
TRBJ2-1,once,TRBV10-3,NA,CAITAANYNEQFF,TGTGCCATCACTGCTGCGAACTACAATGAGCAGTTCTTC
TRBJ1-3,NA,TRBV12-3/TRBV12-4,NA,CGCGSGNTIYF,TGTGGCTGCGGGTCAGGAAACACCATATATTTT
TRBJ1-3,NA,TRBV6-5,TRBD1,CASRLGQGGNTIYF,TGTGCCAGCAGATTAGGACAGGGAGGAAACACCATATATTTT
TRBJ2-1,NA,TRBV6-6,TRBD1,CASSSTDRGRNEQFF,TGTGCCAGCAGTTCTACCGACAGGGGGCGGAATGAGCAGTTCTTC
TRBJ2-2,NA,TRBV30,NA,CAWSLQGTGELFF,TGTGCCTGGAGTCTACAGGGTACCGGGGAGCTGTTTTTT
TRBJ1-1,NA,TRBV6-5,NA,CASSYQGRGEAFF,TGTGCCAGCAGTTACCAGGGGAGGGGTGAAGCTTTCTTT
TRBJ1-1,NA,TRBV6-6,NA,CASSYARGIEAFF,TGTGCCAGCAGTTACGCTCGGGGAATTGAAGCTTTCTTT
TRBJ2-3,once,TRBV10-3,TRBD1,CAIRRTGGRTDTQYF,TGTGCCATCAGACGGACAGGGGGCCGCACAGATACGCAGTATTTT
TRBJ1-1,NA,TRBV21-1,NA,CASSNGVSRGKNTEAFF,TGTGCCAGCAGCAACGGAGTTAGCCGGGGAAAGAACACTGAAGCTTTCTTT